The clone carrying this TCR beta chain was counted a few times. This sample was taken from a study of blood T cell repertoires in COVID-19. As originally analysed: Reference gene primer amplification yielded estimated nucleated cell counts. Assay: immunoSEQ multiplex PCR; the TCRdb copy retains only in-frame clones and omits some. V, J and clone size are those of that table, while D and trimming were read from the DNA. The data contain approximately 80,000 clones, about 88% of them singletons. The CDR3 is 12 residues long. The clonotype originates from a human donor in a cohort sampled during active COVID-19. The chain couples TRBV12-2 to TRBJ1-1. TRBV12-2 is a listed pseudogene. The sequenced material came from peripheral blood. The CDR3 sequence is CASRLGDYQAFF. Here the CDR3 DNA reads TGTGCAAGTCGCTTAGGAGACTACCAAGCTTTCTTT.